Listed below are T cell receptor beta chains from one sample, sequenced in a study of beta chain features in type 1 diabetes. Clones were read by immunoSEQ multiplex PCR, and TCRdb kept only the in-frame ones, dropping some. The sample records 250,000 or so clones, 25% to 30% being singletons. The sequenced sample was central memory CD4+ T cells from blood. Receptors originate from a man in his thirties or forties in good health. Both conserved end residues are part of each CDR3. A D gene is named only where the DNA matches it firmly. Clone sizes are given selectively: once, few, many, or a class where the clone is expanded.

>TRBD1|TRBV5-5|NA|TRBJ1-1
CASSSRTGSAEAFF
TGTGCCAGCAGCTCGCGGACAGGGTCCGCTGAAGCTTTCTTT
>TRBD1|TRBV7-2|NA|TRBJ2-7
CASSPRPTGQFTYEQYF
TGTGCCAGCAGCCCTCGACCCACGGGACAGTTCACCTACGAGCAGTACTTC
>NA|TRBV30|NA|TRBJ1-2
CAWSLQGDGYTF
TGTGCCTGGAGCCTACAGGGAGATGGCTACACCTTC
>TRBD1|TRBV7-2|few|TRBJ1-2
CASSPSWDSYGYTF
TGTGCCAGCAGCCCCTCCTGGGACAGCTATGGCTACACCTTC
>NA|TRBV7-2|NA|TRBJ2-1
CASSSYGGTIEQFF
TGTGCCAGCAGCTCCTACGGGGGGACAATTGAGCAGTTCTTC
>NA|TRBV11-2|NA|TRBJ2-2
CASSPSLVYTGELFF
TGTGCCAGCAGTCCGTCACTAGTATACACCGGGGAGCTGTTTTTT
>NA|TRBV4-2|many|TRBJ2-7
CASSQVADSSYEQYF
TGTGCCAGCAGCCAGGTCGCGGACAGCTCCTACGAGCAGTACTTC
>TRBD1|TRBV30|few|TRBJ2-7
CACPGTGTYEQYF
TGTGCCTGCCCCGGGACAGGGACCTACGAGCAGTACTTC
>NA|TRBV7-2|many|TRBJ2-1
CASSLESPLGQFF
TGTGCCAGCAGCTTAGAATCCCCGCTAGGGCAGTTCTTC
>TRBD2|TRBV30|NA|TRBJ2-4
CAWSGASGRTQYF
TGTGCCTGGAGTGGGGCTAGCGGGAGAACTCAGTACTTC
>NA|TRBV7-2|NA|TRBJ2-7
CASSRGAWEQYF
TGTGCCAGCAGCCGGGGGGCGTGGGAGCAGTACTTC
>NA|TRBV19|once|TRBJ2-5
CASTPGEGGTSRQETQYF
TGTGCCAGTACCCCCGGGGAGGGGGGGACCTCCAGACAAGAGACCCAGTACTTC
>TRBD1|TRBV23-1|NA|TRBJ1-1
CASHPWAQGSMNTEAFF
TGCGCCAGCCACCCCTGGGCACAGGGGAGTATGAACACTGAAGCTTTCTTT
>TRBD2|TRBV14|few|TRBJ2-2
CASSQDGTSGRFPGELFF
TGTGCCAGCAGCCAAGATGGGACTAGCGGGAGGTTTCCCGGGGAGCTGTTTTTT
>TRBD1|TRBV7-2|few|TRBJ1-5
CASSLGGQGNQPQHF
TGTGCCAGCAGCTTAGGGGGACAGGGCAATCAGCCCCAGCATTTT
>TRBD1|TRBV9|NA|TRBJ2-7
CASSLGDRGTYEQYF
TGTGCCAGCAGCCTAGGGGACAGGGGGACCTACGAGCAGTACTTC
>TRBD2|TRBV10-3|NA|TRBJ2-1
CATRSTSGGYNEQFF
TGTGCCACCCGATCGACTAGCGGCGGGTACAATGAGCAGTTCTTC
>TRBD1|TRBV2|NA|TRBJ1-4
CASQDRADEKLFF
TGTGCCAGCCAGGACAGGGCCGATGAAAAACTGTTTTTT
>NA|TRBV7-9|few|TRBJ2-6
CASSRQPSGANVLTF
TGTGCCAGCAGCCGACAGCCGTCCGGGGCCAACGTCCTGACTTTC
>NA|TRBV5-1|few|TRBJ2-3
CASSLATTTTDTQYF
TGCGCCAGCAGCTTGGCGACTACTACCACAGATACGCAGTATTTT
>NA|TRBV9|few|TRBJ1-5
CASSEGHGTISNQPQHF
TGTGCCAGCAGCGAAGGGCATGGGACGATTAGCAATCAGCCCCAGCATTTT
>NA|TRBV2|few|TRBJ2-7
CASSLGHNSYEQYF
TGTGCCAGCAGCTTAGGACACAACTCCTACGAGCAGTACTTC
>NA|TRBV5-1|NA|TRBJ1-1
CASSLEGLGTEAFF
TGCGCCAGCAGCTTGGAGGGGTTAGGCACTGAAGCTTTCTTT
>TRBD2|TRBV5-4|NA|TRBJ2-1
CASTLAGGSYNEQFF
TGTGCCAGCACGCTAGCGGGGGGCTCCTACAATGAGCAGTTCTTC
>NA|TRBV2|NA|TRBJ2-2
CASSPGQNTGELFF
TGTGCCAGCAGCCCGGGACAGAACACCGGGGAGCTGTTTTTT
>TRBD1|TRBV30|NA|TRBJ1-5
CAWSGNRGGNQPQHF
TGTGCCTGGAGTGGTAACAGGGGAGGAAATCAGCCCCAGCATTTT
>NA|TRBV7-9|NA|TRBJ2-1
CASSPLGGRGNANEQFF
TGTGCCAGCAGCCCACTAGGAGGAAGAGGGAATGCCAATGAGCAGTTCTTC
>NA|TRBV19|NA|TRBJ1-2
CASRAPEGIGGYTF
TGTGCCAGTAGAGCCCCAGAGGGGATAGGAGGCTACACCTTC
>TRBD1|TRBV19|NA|TRBJ2-1
CASSAGGSEQFF
TGTGCCAGTAGTGCAGGGGGCAGTGAGCAGTTCTTC
>NA|TRBV7-2|NA|TRBJ2-5
CASSWRIQETQYF
TGTGCCAGCAGCTGGCGGATCCAAGAGACCCAGTACTTC
>NA|TRBV19|NA|TRBJ2-1
CASSSARGPYNEQFF
TGTGCCAGTAGTTCCGCCAGGGGACCCTACAATGAGCAGTTCTTC
>NA|TRBV7-2|few|TRBJ1-1
CASSLGMSPTLAFF
TGTGCCAGCAGCTTGGGTATGTCGCCCACTTTAGCTTTCTTT
>NA|TRBV28|NA|TRBJ2-7
CASSSATSGAYYEQYF
TGTGCCAGCAGTTCTGCTACTTCGGGAGCCTACTACGAGCAGTACTTC
>TRBD1|TRBV5-1|many|TRBJ2-3
CASSLVPGQSTDTQYF
TGCGCCAGCAGCTTGGTTCCGGGACAGTCCACAGATACGCAGTATTTT
>TRBD2|TRBV11-2|NA|TRBJ2-4
CASSPKGLDGNIQYF
TGTGCCAGCAGCCCCAAGGGACTAGATGGAAACATTCAGTACTTC
>NA|TRBV7-2|once|TRBJ2-5
CASSSGRAPETQYF
TGTGCCAGCAGCTCCGGGAGAGCCCCAGAGACCCAGTACTTC
>NA|TRBV5-4|NA|TRBJ2-7
CASSRTFSRYEQYF
TGTGCCAGCAGCCGGACATTCAGTAGGTACGAGCAGTACTTC
>TRBD1|TRBV29-1|few|TRBJ2-7
CSVGQPSYEQYF
TGCAGCGTGGGACAGCCCTCCTACGAGCAGTACTTC
>TRBD2|TRBV9|NA|TRBJ2-3
CASTFSGSGTDTQYF
TGTGCCAGCACCTTTAGCGGGAGCGGCACAGATACGCAGTATTTT
>NA|TRBV7-2|NA|TRBJ2-3
CASSSVPRVDTQYF
TGTGCCAGCAGCTCGGTCCCCCGGGTGGATACGCAGTATTTT
>NA|TRBV20-1|NA|TRBJ2-5
CSASGQETQYF
TGCAGTGCTAGTGGTCAAGAGACCCAGTACTTC
>NA|TRBV11-2|few|TRBJ1-2
CASSPSTGYGYTF
TGTGCCAGCAGCCCTTCGACGGGCTATGGCTACACCTTC
>NA|TRBV29-1|NA|TRBJ2-5
CSVARDETQYF
TGCAGCGTTGCCAGGGACGAGACCCAGTACTTC
>TRBD2|TRBV7-2|NA|TRBJ2-1
CASSLARTSGRNEQFF
TGTGCCAGCAGCTTAGCCCGGACTAGCGGGAGGAATGAGCAGTTCTTC
>NA|TRBV6-5|few|TRBJ2-5
CASSPDSWGETQYF
TGTGCCAGCAGTCCGGACAGTTGGGGGGAGACCCAGTACTTC
>NA|TRBV18|few|TRBJ1-2
CASSPRDISYGYTF
TGTGCCAGCTCACCCCGGGACATTTCATATGGCTACACCTTC
>NA|TRBV6-1|NA|TRBJ1-2
CASTEGGGYGYTF
TGTGCCAGCACGGAGGGGGGAGGCTATGGCTACACCTTC
>TRBD2|TRBV30|NA|TRBJ2-1
CAHTSGAYNEQFF
TGTGCCCATACTAGCGGGGCCTACAATGAGCAGTTCTTC
>TRBD2|TRBV7-2|few|TRBJ2-3
CASSPGRASTDTQYF
TGTGCCAGCAGCCCAGGGAGGGCTAGCACAGATACGCAGTATTTT
>TRBD2|TRBV2|NA|TRBJ2-1
CASGLGSPRNNEQFF
TGTGCCAGCGGACTAGGAAGCCCTAGAAACAATGAGCAGTTCTTC
>TRBD2|TRBV5-1|few|TRBJ2-2
CASTPGLDRSGELFF
TGCGCCAGCACCCCGGGACTAGATCGTTCCGGGGAGCTGTTTTTT
>TRBD1|TRBV10-3|many|TRBJ2-7
CAISGTAIDEQYF
TGTGCCATCAGCGGGACAGCAATCGACGAGCAGTACTTC
>NA|TRBV25-1|NA|TRBJ2-7
CASSESGEQYF
TGTGCCAGCAGTGAATCTGGCGAGCAGTACTTC
>NA|TRBV7-9|few|TRBJ2-3
CASSFSTDTQYF
TGTGCCAGCAGCTTCTCGACAGATACGCAGTATTTT
>TRBD1|TRBV14|NA|TRBJ2-7
CASSHGQGRRNEQYF
TGTGCCAGCAGCCATGGACAGGGAAGGAGAAACGAGCAGTACTTC
>TRBD1|TRBV28|few|TRBJ2-7
CASTRRTGRNEQYF
TGTGCCAGCACCCGTAGGACAGGGAGAAACGAGCAGTACTTC